This TCR beta chain originates from a study of blood T cell repertoires in COVID-19. About the research overall: The cDNA or gDNA used as material had been derived from T cells, B-cell-depleted T cells, or PBMCs.

V was trimmed by 3 bases and J by 3 bases, leaving 9 bases between them. Germline V gives CDR1 KGHSH, CDR2 LQKENI. This CDR3 has 13 residues. The table came from immunoSEQ multiplex PCR; TCRdb's copy has only in-frame clones and leaves some out. Of 330,000 or so clones listed, roughly 86% were seen once; the top ten hold over 0.9%. Only one count was recorded for this clone. This sequence was found in a woman in her 30s who had been exposed to COVID-19. J is TRBJ2-7 and V is TRBV18; the D is unclear. The sequencing sample was made of PBMCs or T cells enriched from blood (not recorded which). CDR3 in DNA: TGTGCCAGCTCACCGTCAACATACTACGAGCAGTACTTC. It is translated as CASSPSTYYEQYF.